This T cell receptor beta chain was identified during a study of CD4+ T cells in melanoma. Study-level results: Neoantigen-specific CD4+ T cells in melanoma reportedly had diverse differentiation states.

Regarding this clone: What it binds is unknown.

Clones were read by immunoSEQ multiplex PCR, and TCRdb kept only the in-frame ones, dropping some. The sample lists roughly 140,000 clones, roughly 91% occurring once. This CDR3 has 18 residues. The ends lost 0 bases at V and 5 bases at J; junction bases unmatched: 10. The V gene's germline CDR1 is SGHRS and CDR2 YFSETQ. The clonotype was recovered from a human donor with melanoma. The rearrangement joins TRBV5-1 to TRBJ2-2; TRBD1 agrees at 10 bases. The CDR3 reads CASSLEGQGPLETGELFF. Here the CDR3 DNA reads TGCGCCAGCAGCTTGGAGGGACAGGGGCCCCTCGAAACCGGGGAGCTGTTTTTT.